This is a list of T cell receptor beta chains from one sample in a study of shared clonotypes between healthy human individuals. Measured with immunoSEQ multiplex PCR; TCRdb has only the in-frame clones, and not every one. Among some 1,600,000 clones listed, roughly 98% were seen once. Sequences were obtained from naive CD4+ T cells sorted from blood. The receptors shown here come from a young man in good health. Each CDR3 is given with its conserved first and last residue. Clone size appears in some rows only: once, few, many, or a class for an expanded clone.

j_call | v_call | clone_size | cdr3_length | cdr3_aa
TRBJ2-3 | TRBV7-8 | NA | 15 | CASSPLAASTDTQYF
TRBJ1-1 | TRBV2 | once | 12 | CASCLSETEAFF
TRBJ2-5 | TRBV6-5 | NA | 12 | CATRRGQETQYF
TRBJ2-1 | TRBV18 | NA | 15 | CASSPGLAGDNEQFF
TRBJ2-1 | TRBV19 | NA | 14 | CASSTGTVYNEQFF
TRBJ2-3 | TRBV29-1 | NA | 11 | CSVGPGDTQYF
TRBJ1-1 | TRBV7-6 | NA | 16 | CASSLRTRVADTEAFF
TRBJ1-5 | TRBV5-8 | NA | 12 | CASSLLGQPQHF
TRBJ1-1 | TRBV5-6 | NA | 16 | CASSLALGPSDTEAFF
TRBJ1-2 | TRBV15 | NA | 16 | CATGGGWDRGPTGYTF
TRBJ2-1 | TRBV5-6 | NA | 12 | CASSLAVGEQFF
TRBJ2-5 | TRBV2 | NA | 14 | CASSLKSRWETQYF
TRBJ1-1 | TRBV2 | NA | 10 | CASSWGSAFF
TRBJ1-1 | TRBV18 | NA | 17 | CASSPNFPQGAGTEAFF
TRBJ2-1 | TRBV7-3 | NA | 15 | CASSLSAGSYNEQFF
TRBJ1-5 | TRBV19 | NA | 16 | CASSIVGQGGNQPQHF
TRBJ1-3 | TRBV10-3 | once | 14 | CAISESASGNTIYF
TRBJ2-1 | TRBV27 | NA | 17 | CASSFRTGPPSYNEQFF
TRBJ2-1 | TRBV11-2 | NA | 17 | CASSSLLPGQGANEQFF
TRBJ1-5 | TRBV18 | NA | 15 | CASSPFQQGDQPQHF
TRBJ2-7 | TRBV5-1 | NA | 15 | CASSFGRNQGGEQYF
TRBJ1-4 | TRBV6-1 | NA | 13 | CASTRQGNEKLFF
TRBJ2-1 | TRBV9 | NA | 15 | CASSVGGLAGNEQFF
TRBJ2-7 | TRBV5-5 | once | 16 | CASSWTTTGPLNEQYF
TRBJ2-7 | TRBV5-1 | NA | 14 | CASSLKFGVGEQYF
TRBJ2-7 | TRBV7-2 | NA | 16 | CASSVQGTSGSREQYF
TRBJ2-2 | TRBV19 | NA | 16 | CASSIIGGSNTGELFF
TRBJ2-7 | TRBV10-3 | NA | 14 | CAINRAGGPYEQYF
TRBJ1-2 | TRBV2 | NA | 15 | CASIQEGMTNYGYTF
TRBJ2-3 | TRBV29-1 | NA | 11 | CSVDPTGSQYF
TRBJ2-7 | TRBV19 | NA | 15 | CASSISHLLAYEQYF
TRBJ2-1 | TRBV27 | NA | 18 | CASSIDRGLAGDIPEQFF
TRBJ1-5 | TRBV12-5 | NA | 16 | CASGWTGWNSNQPQHF
TRBJ2-7 | TRBV5-1 | NA | 16 | CASSLVLGGSNYEQYF
TRBJ2-1 | TRBV18 | NA | 16 | CASSPKSASAHNEQFF
TRBJ1-4 | TRBV6-5 | NA | 14 | CASRKGTMHEKLFF
TRBJ2-3 | TRBV18 | NA | 13 | CASSPTVTDTQYF
TRBJ2-3 | TRBV5-1 | NA | 15 | CASSLLAESTDTQYF
TRBJ2-4 | TRBV5-1 | NA | 14 | CASSVYRVGDIQYF
TRBJ2-7 | TRBV9 | NA | 14 | CASRVERGAYEQYF
TRBJ2-5 | TRBV5-4 | NA | 15 | CASSQKTAFQETQYF
TRBJ2-2 | TRBV18 | NA | 14 | CASSPQRDTGELFF
TRBJ2-7 | TRBV6-1 | NA | 14 | CASSETGWTYEQYF
TRBJ2-7 | TRBV5-1 | NA | 15 | CASSYYSKVGYEQYF
TRBJ2-5 | TRBV7-2 | once | 13 | CASSLYRQETQYF
TRBJ1-1 | TRBV28 | NA | 14 | CASTQGGTSTEAFF
TRBJ2-7 | TRBV28 | NA | 13 | CASRGQGVREGYF
TRBJ2-7 | TRBV29-1 | once | 12 | CSVRGGAYEQYF
TRBJ2-5 | TRBV2 | NA | 13 | CASSAGMAETQYF
TRBJ2-1 | TRBV30 | once | 13 | CAWSPTGRDPTFF
TRBJ2-2 | TRBV5-1 | NA | 14 | CASSTFGQSGELFF
TRBJ2-7 | TRBV11-2 | NA | 16 | CASSSGRGTVAYEQYF
TRBJ2-1 | TRBV5-4 | NA | 17 | CASSLARGGANYNEQFF
TRBJ2-3 | TRBV5-1 | NA | 15 | CASSSRTSGTDTQYF
TRBJ2-3 | TRBV15 | NA | 18 | CATSREGTGGSATDTQYF
TRBJ2-3 | TRBV9 | NA | 16 | CASSVGGRAGSDTQYF
TRBJ2-1 | TRBV11-2 | NA | 14 | CASSYPSGRVEQFF
TRBJ2-1 | TRBV7-9 | NA | 13 | CASRRLAGNEQFF
TRBJ2-1 | TRBV19 | NA | 13 | CASKGRTGNEQFF
TRBJ2-2 | TRBV11-2 | NA | 16 | CASRRPGRGGTGELFF